This TCR beta chain was profiled in a study of CD8+ T cells in alopecia areata. Study-wide results and caveats: Across lesional scalp, and particularly alopecia totalis/universalis, clonality surpassed that of normal scalp.

In alopecia areata patients, both lesional scalp punch biopsies and peripheral blood were collected. CD4+ and CD8+ T cells were sorted from PBMCs stained for CD3, CD4 and CD8. This CDR3 is built from 16 residues. The J segment lost 4 bases and the V segment lost 3 bases, leaving 3 bases of the junction unmatched. The sample holds one count of this clone. Its antigen is not known. In each case, RNA was isolated and then reverse transcribed into cDNA as the sequencing template. Method: immunoSEQ multiplex PCR; TCRdb's copy keeps in-frame clones and lacks some. The sample lists 150,000 or so clones; around 87% were seen once.

Here the sequenced sample was CD8+ T cells sorted from blood, taken at week 0. The V gene is TRBV5-7, the J gene TRBJ2-2; 13 nucleotides match TRBD2. TRBV5-7 is designated an ORF whose function remains uncertain. This receptor was identified in a human donor with alopecia areata. CDR3 DNA: TGTGCCAGCAGCTGTTGGACTAGCGGGGGCACCGGGGAGCTGTTTTTT. It translates to CASSCWTSGGTGELFF.